A selection of T cell receptor beta chains follows, all from one sample in a study of blood T cells in healthy people across ages. TCRdb reprocessed the 5' RACE reads with MiXCR, giving one entry per CDR3 protein. The data contain about 1.5 million distinct CDR3 sequences, roughly 43% of them singletons. The specimen was blood. Receptor source: a young woman in good health. Each CDR3 is given with its conserved first and last residue. Each record gives: D gene, J gene, clone size, V gene, CDR3 protein, CDR3 DNA. The D gene is left open where the match is weak. For some rows the clone size is stated as once, few or many, or as a class when expanded; others skip it.

NA TRBJ1-2 NA TRBV3-1 CASSQEGSTGQPAFNYGYTF TGTGCCAGCAGCCAAGAAGGTTCGACAGGACAGCCCGCCTTTAACTATGGCTACACCTTC
NA TRBJ2-5 few TRBV20-1 CSARGGDVQETQYF TGCAGTGCTAGAGGGGGGGACGTTCAAGAGACCCAGTACTTC
TRBD1 TRBJ2-3 few TRBV4-1 CASSQTTGAPGTQYF TGCGCCAGCAGCCAAACGACAGGGGCCCCTGGTACGCAGTATTTT
NA TRBJ1-1 NA TRBV5-1 CASSPEAGVAAFF TGCGCCAGCAGCCCAGAAGCGGGGGTGGCAGCTTTCTTT
NA TRBJ2-7 NA TRBV4-1 CASSPGGAIYEQYF TGCGCCAGCAGCCCGGGCGGGGCGATCTACGAGCAGTACTTC
NA TRBJ2-1 many TRBV4-1 CASSQVLGTTYNEQFF TGCGCCAGCAGCCAAGTACTAGGGACGACTTACAATGAGCAGTTCTTC
NA TRBJ1-2 NA TRBV12-3/TRBV12-4 CASSLEGHTYGYTF TGTGCCAGCAGTTTAGAGGGACACACCTATGGCTACACCTTC
TRBD2 TRBJ2-5 NA TRBV3-1 CASSQRAGVETQYF TGTGCCAGCAGCCAGAGGGCGGGGGTGGAGACCCAGTACTTC
TRBD1 TRBJ2-3 NA TRBV20-1 CSANSDRGPEDTQYF TGCAGTGCAAACTCTGACAGGGGGCCAGAAGATACGCAGTATTTT
NA TRBJ2-1 NA TRBV21-1 CASSNGPEQFF TGTGCCAGCAGCAATGGACCCGAGCAGTTCTTC
TRBD1 TRBJ2-7 few TRBV12-3/TRBV12-4 CASSLQGDHEQYF TGTGCCAGCAGCCTTCAGGGGGACCACGAGCAGTACTTC
NA TRBJ2-1 many TRBV4-3 CASSQEPESSYNEQFF TGCGCCAGCAGCCAAGAACCGGAAAGCTCCTACAATGAGCAGTTCTTC
TRBD1 TRBJ1-1 NA TRBV6-5 CASSPPRTGGDTEAFF TGTGCCAGCAGTCCCCCCCGGACAGGTGGGGACACTGAAGCTTTCTTT
NA TRBJ2-7 NA TRBV28 CASSDHEQYF TGTGCCAGCAGCGATCACGAGCAGTACTTC
NA TRBJ2-7 few TRBV5-1 CASSPFLGFDEQYF TGCGCCAGCAGCCCTTTCTTGGGGTTCGATGAGCAGTACTTC
TRBD1 TRBJ2-5 few TRBV5-1 CASSFNRGDLGETQYF TGCGCCAGCAGCTTTAACAGGGGTGATTTGGGAGAGACCCAGTACTTC
NA TRBJ1-1 many TRBV29-1 CSGALRNTEAFF TGCAGCGGGGCCCTTCGGAACACTGAAGCTTTCTTT
TRBD1 TRBJ1-1 few TRBV7-2 CASSPGEGTAKAFF TGTGCCAGCAGCCCGGGAGAGGGGACAGCTAAAGCTTTCTTT
NA TRBJ2-5 many TRBV24-1 CATSDFPGQETQYF TGTGCCACCAGTGATTTCCCCGGACAAGAGACCCAGTACTTC
TRBD1 TRBJ1-1 NA TRBV3-1 CASSQGQFYTEAFF TGTGCCAGCAGCCAGGGACAGTTCTACACTGAAGCTTTCTTT
NA TRBJ1-1 NA TRBV27 CASSSLVLSQTNTEAFF TGTGCCAGCAGTTCGCTTGTCCTGAGTCAAACGAACACTGAAGCTTTCTTT
TRBD1 TRBJ2-7 NA TRBV29-1 CSVTDRGGYEQYF TGCAGCGTGACCGACAGGGGCGGATACGAGCAGTACTTC
NA TRBJ2-6 NA TRBV6-6 CASRAGLGANILTF TGTGCCAGCAGAGCGGGTTTGGGGGCCAACATCCTGACTTTC
TRBD2 TRBJ2-3 NA TRBV6-2/TRBV6-3 CASSYSRQRGSTDTQYF TGTGCCAGCAGTTACTCCCGCCAGCGGGGGAGCACAGATACGCAGTATTTT
TRBD1 TRBJ2-1 few TRBV7-2 CASSLVGTGAYNEQFF TGTGCCAGCAGCTTAGTTGGGACAGGGGCCTACAATGAGCAGTTCTTC
TRBD1 TRBJ2-3 NA TRBV12-3/TRBV12-4 CACSPRDRGQDTQYF TGTGCCTGCAGTCCCCGGGACAGGGGGCAAGATACGCAGTATTTT
TRBD2 TRBJ2-1 NA TRBV4-1 CASSQGASGTYEQFF TGCGCCAGCAGCCAAGGGGCTAGCGGGACCTATGAGCAGTTCTTC
NA TRBJ2-3 NA TRBV4-3 CASSQRAGTLSHNTQYF TGCGCCAGCAGCCAACGGGCCGGGACCCTGTCCCATAATACGCAGTATTTT
TRBD1 TRBJ2-5 NA TRBV4-1 CASSQPRRGQGYGNEQYF TGCGCCAGCAGCCAACCCCGGAGAGGACAGGGCTACGGTAATGAGCAGTACTTC
TRBD2 TRBJ2-1 NA TRBV7-9 CASSLGSGGRGEQFF TGTGCCAGCAGCTTAGGTAGCGGGGGGCGAGGTGAGCAGTTCTTC
NA TRBJ1-5 few TRBV4-2 CASSPRVLSNQPQHF TGTGCCAGCAGCCCCAGGGTCCTTAGCAATCAGCCCCAGCATTTT
TRBD1 TRBJ1-2 NA TRBV7-9 CASSLYSAGGYGYTF TGTGCCAGCAGCTTATATTCAGCAGGGGGCTATGGCTACACCTTC
TRBD1 TRBJ2-1 NA TRBV24-1 CATSDPGTGTSEQFF TGTGCCACCAGTGACCCCGGGACAGGGACGAGTGAGCAGTTCTTC
NA TRBJ2-7 NA TRBV5-5 CASSYRGGTSAEQYF TGTGCCAGCAGTTACAGGGGGGGAACCTCGGCCGAGCAGTACTTC
TRBD1 TRBJ2-7 NA TRBV10-3 CAISEPRTGSYEQYF TGTGCCATCAGTGAGCCCCGGACAGGCTCCTACGAGCAGTACTTC
NA TRBJ2-1 few TRBV20-1 CSAEARTAYNEQFF TGCAGTGCCGAAGCACGGACAGCCTACAATGAGCAGTTCTTC
TRBD2 TRBJ2-7 few TRBV5-1 CASSLEFSSGRYNEQYF TGCGCCAGCAGCTTGGAGTTTAGTAGCGGGAGGTACAATGAGCAGTACTTC
TRBD2 TRBJ2-1 few TRBV27 CASSLNAGEGSDEQFF TGTGCCAGCAGTTTAAATGCGGGAGAAGGAAGCGATGAGCAGTTCTTC
NA TRBJ1-5 NA TRBV20-1 CSARDRGRGIQPQHF TGCAGTGCTAGAGATAGGGGAAGGGGTATTCAGCCCCAGCATTTT
NA TRBJ2-1 NA TRBV9 CASSVNRVDYNEQYF TGTGCCAGCAGCGTAAACCGGGTGGATTACAATGAGCAGTACTTT
NA TRBJ2-3 few TRBV28 CASSAHFGLGGTDTQYF TGTGCCAGCAGTGCTCACTTTGGACTCGGGGGCACAGATACGCAGTATTTT
TRBD1 TRBJ2-1 few TRBV6-2/TRBV6-3 CASSYLRTGGSYNEQFF TGTGCCAGCAGTTATTTAAGGACAGGGGGCTCCTACAATGAGCAGTTCTTC
NA TRBJ2-7 few TRBV5-5 CASSLVQGHYNRYEQYF TGTGCCAGCAGCTTGGTTCAGGGCCACTACAACCGTTACGAGCAGTACTTC
TRBD2 TRBJ2-3 few TRBV7-2 CASSLMASGNADTQYF TGTGCCAGCAGCTTAATGGCTAGCGGGAATGCAGATACGCAGTATTTT
NA TRBJ2-5 few TRBV30 CAWSVLGLQETQYF TGTGCCTGGAGTGTACTAGGGCTCCAAGAGACCCAGTACTTC
NA TRBJ1-2 NA TRBV5-1 CASSLGPGLGFDGYTF TGCGCCAGCAGCTTGGGGCCAGGGTTAGGGTTCGATGGCTACACCTTC
TRBD1 TRBJ1-1 NA TRBV20-1 CSASPRDRVGTEAFF TGCAGTGCTAGCCCCCGGGACAGGGTTGGGACTGAAGCTTTCTTT
TRBD2 TRBJ2-1 NA TRBV20-1 CSARGETSGVGPYNEQFF TGCAGTGCTAGAGGGGAGACTAGCGGGGTGGGGCCCTACAATGAGCAGTTCTTC
NA TRBJ1-2 few TRBV3-1 CASSLRVVGINYGYTF TGTGCCAGCAGCCTCAGGGTTGTGGGTATAAACTATGGCTACACCTTC
NA TRBJ2-1 NA TRBV6-5 CASSYRVARVPGSSYNEQFF TGTGCCAGCAGTTACAGGGTAGCGAGAGTACCGGGGAGCTCCTACAATGAGCAGTTCTTC